One and the same sample provided the 20 T cell receptor beta chains below, sequenced in a study of vaccination effects on CD4 cells after COVID-19. Profiling relied on immunoSEQ multiplex PCR, and the TCRdb table lists in-frame clones only, not all of them. The table has 22,000 or so clones, 70% to 85% seen once; the top ten hold about 39%. These receptors have no identified antigens. Within the ViraFEST assay, antigen-specific CD4+ T cells underwent expansion with viral peptide pools prior to sequencing. Upon completion of about 10 days in culture, CD4+ T cells were isolated. The person acquired a PCR-confirmed SARS-CoV-2 infection between March and December 2020. This material consisted of CD4+ T cells from PBMCs cultured with a peptide pool, taken before COVID-19 vaccination. The source of these receptors is a human donor who had a prior SARS-CoV-2 infection.

This chain connects TRBV11-3 to TRBJ2-7; TRBD2 might be the D (6 bases). The V gene lost 5 bases and the J gene lost 3 bases, with 11 bases spanning the gap. This CDR3 spans 13 amino acids. Germline CDR1 and CDR2: SGHNT and YENEEA. The CDR3: CASSIGTVYEQYF. CDR3 in DNA: TGTGCCAGCAGCATTGGGACTGTCTACGAGCAGTACTTC.

The chain carries TRBV29-1 and TRBJ2-1; TRBD1 agrees at 7 bases. CDR3 length: 14 amino acids. V dropped 1 base and J dropped 2; count of bases not matched to a gene: 2. Germline V lookup: CDR1 SQVTM, CDR2 ANQGSEA. For the CDR3, the DNA is TGCAGCGTTGAAGGGGGACAGCCCTACAATGAGCAGTTCTTC. Residues: CSVEGGQPYNEQFF.

V is TRBV4-2 and J is TRBJ1-1; the D is unclear. Per the germline V gene, CDR1 is LGHNA and CDR2 is YNFKEQ. The CDR3 is made up of 14 amino acids. Between the trimmed V and J ends, which lost 1 base and 1 base, there was a span of 7 bases. In DNA, the CDR3 is TGTGCCAGCAGCCAAGGTTCCGGGAACACTGAAGCTTTCTTT. This encodes CASSQGSGNTEAFF.

This clone was picked up a small number of times. The gene calls are TRBV6-5 and TRBJ1-1; D is undetermined. Looked up from germline, CDR1 is MNHEY and CDR2 is SVGAGI. There are 15 residues in the CDR3. The V end lost 0 bases, the J end lost 4 bases, and 12 bases lay between the germline ends. The CDR3 nucleotides read TGTGCCAGCAGTTACTCTAGGTTCGGTGGCACTGAAGCTTTCTTT. This sequence encodes CASSYSRFGGTEAFF.

This clone occurred once. The gene calls are TRBV30 and TRBJ2-3; perhaps TRBD2 as D (5 bases). The V gene lost 3 bases and the J gene lost 9 bases, with 7 bases spanning the gap. This CDR3 has 10 residues. CDR1 is GTSNPN and CDR2 is SVGIG in the germline V gene (reference sequence). The CDR3 is CAWREETQYF. The CDR3 DNA reads TGTGCCTGGAGGGAGGAGACGCAGTATTTT. The full variable domain, in which reference TRBV30 and TRBJ2-3 provide the parts outside the CDR3, is SQTIHQWPATLVQPVGSPLSLECTVEGTSNPNLYWYRQAAGRGLQLLFYSVGIGQISSEVPQNLSASRPQDRQFILSSKKLLLSDSGFYLCAWREETQYFGPGTRLTVL.

The chain has TRBV5-4 and TRBJ1-3; D remains unclear. Germline V gene sequence: CDR1 SGHNT, CDR2 YYREEE (reference sequence). Trimming shortened V by 4 bases and J by 4 bases, and 18 bases separated the two germline ends. The CDR3 is 16 residues long. CDR3 sequence reads: CASSTIGGTGGNTIYF. The DNA of the CDR3 is TGTGCCAGCAGCACTATCGGCGGTACCGGCGGAAACACCATATATTTT.

The genes are TRBV7-3 and TRBJ2-1; 10 positions match TRBD2. After removal of 5 bases from V and 5 bases from J, the junction contained 6 bases not matched to a gene. The germline CDR1 and CDR2 sequences are SGHTA and FQGTGA. CDR3 length: 15 amino acids. CDR3 in amino acids: CASSPRLAGNNEQFF. DNA for the CDR3: TGTGCCAGCAGCCCGAGACTAGCGGGCAACAATGAGCAGTTCTTC.

V and J are TRBV19 and TRBJ1-4; perhaps TRBD1 as D (5 bases). Germline lookup yields CDR1 LNHDA and CDR2 SQIVND (reference sequence). CDR3 size: 15 residues. V was trimmed by 4 bases and J by 4 bases, leaving 13 bases between them. The CDR3 DNA follows: TGTGCCAGTAGTACCCCGAAGGGGAATAATGAAAAACTGTTTTTT. Protein product: CASSTPKGNNEKLFF. Full variable domain (missing parts from reference TRBV19 and TRBJ1-4): DGGITQSPKYLFRKEGQNVTLSCEQNLNHDAMYWYRQDPGQGLRLIYYSQIVNDFQKGDIAEGYSVSREKKESFPLTVTSAQKNPTAFYLCASSTPKGNNEKLFFGSGTQLSVL.

This clone has only a few counts. The chain has TRBV5-1 and TRBJ2-1; 9 bases match TRBD2. V gave up 4 bases and J gave up 4 bases; unmatched junction bases: 9. Germline assignment: CDR1 SGHRS and CDR2 YFSETQ. The CDR3 is made up of 16 amino acids. The CDR3 DNA reads TGCGCCAGCAGCCTGGAACCGGGACTAGCATACAATGAGCAGTTCTTC. Protein: CASSLEPGLAYNEQFF.

This clone has just a few counts. V gene TRBV3-1 (or the pseudogene TRBV3-2) combines with J gene TRBJ2-7; 9 nucleotides line up with TRBD2. Unmatched junction bases numbered 11, after V lost 5 bases and J lost 6 bases. The germline V gene has CDR1 LGHDT and CDR2 YNNKEL (reference sequence). The CDR3 extends over 15 amino acids. The CDR3 region has the DNA TGTGCCAGCAGCACCGGCTACCTACTAGCGGGCGAGCAGTACTTC. Encoded protein: CASSTGYLLAGEQYF.

This clone was seen a single time. This chain connects TRBV18 to TRBJ2-2; TRBD2 matches at 9 bases. With V trimmed by 2 bases and J by 4 bases, 8 bases remained unmatched. Germline V gene data show CDR1 as KGHSH and CDR2 as LQKENI. The CDR3 runs 17 residues. The CDR3 DNA sequence: TGTGCCAGCTCACCAACCATAGCGGGAGTGGTCACCGGGGAGCTGTTTTTT. Its translation is CASSPTIAGVVTGELFF.

The rearrangement uses TRBV21-1 and TRBJ1-2. TRBV21-1 constitutes a pseudogene. CDR3 size: 16 residues. In DNA, the CDR3 is TGTGCCAGCAGCAAAGATAGGAGGGGATCCGACTATGGCTACACCTTC. Translation: CASSKDRRGSDYGYTF.

This clone was observed a single time. This CDR3 is CASSNTGSHDEKLFF. The CDR3 coding sequence is TGTGCCAGCAGTAACACTGGGTCCCACGATGAAAAACTGTTTTTT. The J gene is TRBJ1-4, the V gene TRBV25-1; no clear D. V lost 5 bases and J lost 6, with 16 bases in between. Germline-derived CDR1 and CDR2 are MGHDK and SYGVNS. The CDR3 contains 15 residues.

V gene TRBV4-1 combines with J gene TRBJ2-6; 10 bases line up with TRBD1. Germline V gene data show CDR1 as MGHRA and CDR2 as YSYEKL. Unmatched junction bases numbered 9, after V lost 7 bases and J lost 0 bases. The CDR3 spans 18 residues. The CDR3: CASTKTGGDSSGANVLTF. In nucleotides, the CDR3 is TGCGCCAGCACCAAGACAGGGGGCGATAGCTCTGGGGCCAACGTCCTGACTTTC.

This chain joins TRBV5-1 and TRBJ2-7; 13 bases agree with TRBD2. The CDR3 consists of 16 residues. V dropped 0 bases and J dropped 3; count of bases not matched to a gene: 3. CDR1 and CDR2 (germline): SGHRS, YFSETQ. CDR3 nucleotides: TGCGCCAGCAGCTTGGCACTAGCGGGAGGGGGCTACGAGCAGTACTTC. It encodes CASSLALAGGGYEQYF. Full variable domain (rest looked up from reference TRBV5-1 and TRBJ2-7): KAGVTQTPRYLIKTRGQQVTLSCSPISGHRSVSWYQQTPGQGLQFLFEYFSETQRNKGNFPGRFSGRQFSNSRSEMNVSTLELGDSALYLCASSLALAGGGYEQYFGPGTRLTVT.

This rearrangement joins TRBV7-6 to TRBJ1-3, with 8 bases aligning to TRBD1. CDR3 size: 17 residues. Germline CDR1 SGHVS, CDR2 FNYEAQ. J was trimmed by 0 bases and V by 4 bases; bases with no gene match: 8. Here the CDR3 reads CASSSHTGGSSGNTIYF. CDR3 coding DNA: TGTGCCAGCAGCTCCCATACAGGGGGGAGCTCTGGAAACACCATATATTTT.

This chain joins TRBV18 and TRBJ2-2; 7 positions agree with TRBD1. The length of the CDR3 is 15 residues. V was clipped by 3 bases and J by 6 bases; unmatched bases: 7. Germline V gene data show CDR1 as KGHSH and CDR2 as LQKENI. The DNA for the CDR3 is TGTGCCAGCTCACCGGACAGGCTCGGGGCCGGGGAGCTGTTTTTT. This codes for CASSPDRLGAGELFF.

CDR3 nucleotides: TGTGCCAGCAGCTTGGGACAGCTTAGCACAGATACGCAGTATTTT. Its translation: CASSLGQLSTDTQYF. The V call is TRBV5-6, the J call TRBJ2-3; TRBD1 is a possible D gene (5 bases). CDR1 and CDR2 from the germline V gene are SGHDT and YYEEEE. This CDR3 contains 15 residues. Trimming removed 0 bases from V and 0 bases from J, with 8 bases in between.

The chain uses TRBV5-1 and TRBJ1-1; D is unresolved. Deletions cut 0 bases from V and 4 bases from J, with 10 bases between. The CDR3 loop spans 14 amino acids. Germline assignment: CDR1 SGHRS and CDR2 YFSETQ. CDR3 in amino acids: CASSLDGQGTEAFF. The CDR3 DNA follows: TGCGCCAGCAGCTTGGATGGGCAAGGCACTGAAGCTTTCTTT.

The V gene is TRBV5-1, the J gene TRBJ2-3; 7 bases are shared with TRBD2. The V segment lost 0 bases and the J segment 0 bases; nucleotides outside the gene matches: 4. Germline V lookup: CDR1 SGHRS, CDR2 YFSETQ. The CDR3 runs 16 residues. DNA of the CDR3: TGCGCCAGCAGCTTGGTGGGGCGGGGGAGCACAGATACGCAGTATTTT. This gives the protein CASSLVGRGSTDTQYF. Based on the CDR3 plus reference TRBV5-1 and TRBJ2-3, the full variable domain is KAGVTQTPRYLIKTRGQQVTLSCSPISGHRSVSWYQQTPGQGLQFLFEYFSETQRNKGNFPGRFSGRQFSNSRSEMNVSTLELGDSALYLCASSLVGRGSTDTQYFGPGTRLTVL.